This T cell receptor (beta chain) was sequenced during a study of cytomegalovirus exposure and HLA in healthy donors. Use of 60 Vbeta and 13 Jbeta primers characterized the PCR. In the authors' methods: Among the unique TCR beta chains that a later analysis counted, some 73 million in all, roughly 10 million were shared. Some clones are missing from TCRdb's copy, which holds only in-frame ones; the method was immunoSEQ multiplex PCR. That table supplies the V and J calls and clone size; D and trimming were determined from the DNA. The listing contains 150,000 to 200,000 clones. The CDR3 is 14 amino acids. The germline V gene encodes CDR1 SGHTA and CDR2 FQGTGA. With V trimmed by 1 base and J by 7 bases, 5 bases remained unmatched.

Source material: PBMCs. The TCR was taken from a boy aged 5-17 years in good health and CMV-seronegative. The rearrangement joins TRBV7-3 to TRBJ2-3, with 7 positions matching TRBD1. CDR3 DNA: TGTGCCAGCAGCTTAAACAGGGGACCTAATACGCAGTATTTT. This codes for CASSLNRGPNTQYF.